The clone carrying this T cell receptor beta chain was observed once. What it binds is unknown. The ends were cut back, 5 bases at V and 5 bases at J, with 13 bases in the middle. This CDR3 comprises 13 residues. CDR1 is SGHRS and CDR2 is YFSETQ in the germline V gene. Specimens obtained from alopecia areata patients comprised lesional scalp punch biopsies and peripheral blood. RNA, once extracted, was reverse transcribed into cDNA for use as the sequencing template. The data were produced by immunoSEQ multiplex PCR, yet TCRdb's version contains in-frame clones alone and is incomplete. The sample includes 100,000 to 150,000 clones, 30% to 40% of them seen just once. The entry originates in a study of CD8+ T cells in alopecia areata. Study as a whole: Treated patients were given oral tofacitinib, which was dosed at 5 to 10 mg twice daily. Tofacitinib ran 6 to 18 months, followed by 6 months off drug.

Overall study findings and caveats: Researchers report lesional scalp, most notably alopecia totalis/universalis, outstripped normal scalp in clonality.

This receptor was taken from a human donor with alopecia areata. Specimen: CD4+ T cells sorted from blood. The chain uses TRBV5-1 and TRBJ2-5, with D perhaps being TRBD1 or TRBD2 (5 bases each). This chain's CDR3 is CASRGQGGETQYF. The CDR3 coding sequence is TGCGCCAGCAGAGGGCAGGGCGGGGAGACCCAGTACTTC.